What follows are 5 T cell receptor beta chains derived from one specimen sequenced in a study of tumor-infiltrating lymphocytes in primary liver carcinoma. Starting material of about 450 ng total RNA yielded TCR beta cDNA via a constant-region primer. Sequencing libraries for TCR beta derived from three nested multiplex PCR rounds that used slightly modified ARM-PCR. Researchers ran the first two PCR rounds for roughly 10 cycles each with TRBV1-TRBV30 forward primers and a C-beta reverse primer. TCRdb re-called the multiplex PCR reads with MiXCR, one entry per CDR3 protein. The sample lists 150,000 to 200,000 distinct CDR3 sequences, roughly 61% occurring once. RNA was extracted from whole blood without cell sorting, alongside germline DNA. Specimen: peripheral blood. These receptors were obtained from a woman in her sixties with primary liver carcinoma and hepatitis B virus infection.

As regards this clonotype: Germline and junction disagree at one end, which may indicate a read error. For the CDR3, the DNA is TGTGCCGGCAGCCCTGGGGTAGCGACTCACACAGATACGCAGTATTTT. Its translation: CAGSPGVATHTDTQYF. The chain is built from TRBV11-2 and TRBJ2-3, with TRBD2 as a possible D gene (5 bases). The germline gives CDR1 SGHAT, CDR2 FQNNGV. The CDR3 is 16 amino acids.

As for this clonotype: It may be a read error: a sequence one base away is much more abundant. J is TRBJ1-1 and V is TRBV6-1, with D maybe TRBD1 (5 bases). CDR1 is MNHNS and CDR2 is SASEGT in the germline V gene. The CDR3 runs to 14 residues. In DNA form, the CDR3 reads TGTGCCAGCAGGGAAGGACATCCGCGCACTGAAGCTTTCTTT. Its protein is CASREGHPRTEAFF.

V usage is TRBV28 and J usage is TRBJ2-3; perhaps TRBD2 as D (6 bases). This CDR3 comprises 16 residues. V lost 8 bases, J lost 2 bases, and 20 bases lay in between. The germline gives CDR1 MDHEN, CDR2 SYDVKM. The CDR3, as DNA: TGTGCCAGCCGTCGGGGGTTCGGCGGGATCACAGATACGCAGTATTTT. It encodes CASRRGFGGITDTQYF. The whole variable domain, remainder taken from reference TRBV28 and TRBJ2-3, is DVKVTQSSRYLVKRTGEKVFLECVQDMDHENMFWYRQDPGLGLRLIYFSYDVKMKEKGDIPEGYSVSREKKERFSLILESASTNQTSMYLCASRRGFGGITDTQYFGPGTRLTVL.

Points on this clonotype: This could be a read error, since a much larger clone is one nucleotide away. The rearrangement joins TRBV5-1 to TRBJ2-3; 8 bases line up with TRBD2. CDR3 length: 17 residues. The germline V gene encodes CDR1 SGHRS and CDR2 YFSETQ. The DNA of the CDR3 is TGCGCCAGCAGCTTCGCGGTAGCGGGGTGGAGCACATATACGCAGTATTTT. This sequence encodes CASSFAVAGWSTYTQYF. The full variable domain, its missing parts supplied by reference TRBV5-1 and TRBJ2-3, is KAGVTQTPRYLIKTRGQQVTLSCSPISGHRSVSWYQQTPGQGLQFLFEYFSETQRNKGNFPGRFSGRQFSNSRSEMNVSTLELGDSALYLCASSFAVAGWSTYTQYFGPGTRLTVL.

As regards this clonotype: A much larger clone differs by one base, so this may be a read error. This sequence joins TRBV4-1 and TRBJ2-1; D is uncertain. V was cut by 1 base and J by 10 bases, with 20 bases left in between. Germline loops: CDR1 MGHRA, CDR2 YSYEKL. The CDR3 sequence is 16 residues long. This chain's CDR3 is CASSQGTGQTPGEQFF. CDR3 DNA sequence: TGCGCCAGCAGCCAAGGTACCGGCCAGACCCCCGGGGAGCAGTTCTTC.